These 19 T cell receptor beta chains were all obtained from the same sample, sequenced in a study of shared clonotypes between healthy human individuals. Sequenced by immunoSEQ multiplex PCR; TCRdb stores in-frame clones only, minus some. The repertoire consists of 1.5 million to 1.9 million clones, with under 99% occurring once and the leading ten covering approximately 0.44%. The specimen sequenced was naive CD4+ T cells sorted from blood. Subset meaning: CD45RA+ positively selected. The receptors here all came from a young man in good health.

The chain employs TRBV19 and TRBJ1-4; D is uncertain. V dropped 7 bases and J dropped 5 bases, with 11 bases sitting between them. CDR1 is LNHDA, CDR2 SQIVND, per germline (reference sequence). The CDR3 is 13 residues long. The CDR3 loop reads CASIEGRNEKLFF. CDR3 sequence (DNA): TGTGCCAGTATCGAAGGGAGAAATGAAAAACTGTTTTTT.

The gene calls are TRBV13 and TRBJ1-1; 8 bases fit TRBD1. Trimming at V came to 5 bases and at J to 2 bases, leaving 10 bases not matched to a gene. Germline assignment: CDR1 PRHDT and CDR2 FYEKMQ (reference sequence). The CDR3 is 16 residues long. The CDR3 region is CASSIRQGLGNTEAFF. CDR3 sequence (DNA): TGTGCCAGCAGCATCCGACAGGGGCTCGGAAACACTGAAGCTTTCTTT. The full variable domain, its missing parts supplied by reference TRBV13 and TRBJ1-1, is AAGVIQSPRHLIKEKRETATLKCYPIPRHDTVYWYQQGPGQDPQFLISFYEKMQSDKGSIPDRFSAQQFSDYHSELNMSSLELGDSALYFCASSIRQGLGNTEAFFGQGTRLTVV.

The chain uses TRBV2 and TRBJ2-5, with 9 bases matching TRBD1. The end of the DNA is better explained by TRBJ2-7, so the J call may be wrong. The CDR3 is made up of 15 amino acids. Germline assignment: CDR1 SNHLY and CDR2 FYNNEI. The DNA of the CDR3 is TGTGCCAGCACCGAAGACAGGGGGTCCTCCTACGAGCAGTACTTC. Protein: CASTEDRGSSYEQYF.

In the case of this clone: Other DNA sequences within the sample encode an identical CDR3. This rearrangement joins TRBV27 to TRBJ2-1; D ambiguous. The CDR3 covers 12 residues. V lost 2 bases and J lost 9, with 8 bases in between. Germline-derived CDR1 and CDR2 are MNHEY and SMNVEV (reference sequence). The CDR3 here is CASSLRTGEQFF. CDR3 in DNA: TGTGCCAGCAGTTTAAGGACGGGTGAGCAGTTCTTC.

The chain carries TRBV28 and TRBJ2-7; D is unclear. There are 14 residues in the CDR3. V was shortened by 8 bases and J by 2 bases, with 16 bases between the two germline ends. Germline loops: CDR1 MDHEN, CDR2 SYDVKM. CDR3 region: CASRQRQVTYEQYF. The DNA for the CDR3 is TGTGCCAGCCGTCAGAGGCAGGTTACCTACGAGCAGTACTTC.

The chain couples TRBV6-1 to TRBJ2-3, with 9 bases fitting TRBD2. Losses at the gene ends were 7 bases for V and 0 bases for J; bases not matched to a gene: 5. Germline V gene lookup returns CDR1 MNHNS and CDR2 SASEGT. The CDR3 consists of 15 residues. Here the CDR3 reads CASTQTSGSTDTQYF. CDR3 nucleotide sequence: TGTGCCAGCACTCAGACTAGCGGCAGCACAGATACGCAGTATTTT.

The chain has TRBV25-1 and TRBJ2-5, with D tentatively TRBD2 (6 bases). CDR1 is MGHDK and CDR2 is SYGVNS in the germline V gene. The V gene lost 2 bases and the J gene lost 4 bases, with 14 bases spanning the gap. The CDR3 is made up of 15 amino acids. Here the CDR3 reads CASSEGGSTPETQYF. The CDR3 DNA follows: TGTGCCAGCAGTGAAGGGGGGAGTACGCCAGAGACCCAGTACTTC.

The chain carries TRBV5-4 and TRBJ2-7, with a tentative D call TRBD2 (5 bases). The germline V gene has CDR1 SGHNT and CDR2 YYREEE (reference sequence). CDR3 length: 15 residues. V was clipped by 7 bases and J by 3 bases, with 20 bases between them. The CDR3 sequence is CASGIRRQSIYEQYF. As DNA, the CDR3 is TGTGCCAGCGGAATAAGGAGGCAGTCTATCTACGAGCAGTACTTC.

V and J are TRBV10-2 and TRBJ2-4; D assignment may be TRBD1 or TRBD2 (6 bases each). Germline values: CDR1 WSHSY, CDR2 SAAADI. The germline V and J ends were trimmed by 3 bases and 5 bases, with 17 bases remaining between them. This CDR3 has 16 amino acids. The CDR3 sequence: CASSDYWRGVENIQYF. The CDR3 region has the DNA TGCGCCAGCAGTGACTACTGGAGGGGGGTCGAAAACATTCAGTACTTC.

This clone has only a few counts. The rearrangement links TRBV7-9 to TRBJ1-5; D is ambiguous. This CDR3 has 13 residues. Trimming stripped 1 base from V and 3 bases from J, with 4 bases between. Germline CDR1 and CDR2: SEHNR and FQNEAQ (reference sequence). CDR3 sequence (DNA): TGTGCCAGCAGCTTAGGAAACAATCAGCCCCAGCATTTT. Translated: CASSLGNNQPQHF.

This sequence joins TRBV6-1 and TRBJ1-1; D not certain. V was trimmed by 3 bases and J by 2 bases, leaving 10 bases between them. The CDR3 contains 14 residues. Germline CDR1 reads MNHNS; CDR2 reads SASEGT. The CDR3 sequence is CASSDFAVNTEAFF. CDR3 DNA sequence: TGTGCCAGCAGTGACTTTGCAGTCAACACTGAAGCTTTCTTT.

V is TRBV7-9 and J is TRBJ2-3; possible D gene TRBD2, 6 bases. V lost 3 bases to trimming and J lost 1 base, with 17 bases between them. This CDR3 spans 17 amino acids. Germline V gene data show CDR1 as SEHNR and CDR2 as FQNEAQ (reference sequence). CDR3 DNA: TGTGCCAGCAGCTTGGGAGGAAGCGGAAAACGCACAGATACGCAGTATTTT. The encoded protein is CASSLGGSGKRTDTQYF. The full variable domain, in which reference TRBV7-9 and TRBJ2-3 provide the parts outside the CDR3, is DTGVSQNPRHKITKRGQNVTFRCDPISEHNRLYWYRQTLGQGPEFLTYFQNEAQLEKSRLLSDRFSAERPKGSFSTLEIQRTEQGDSAMYLCASSLGGSGKRTDTQYFGPGTRLTVL.

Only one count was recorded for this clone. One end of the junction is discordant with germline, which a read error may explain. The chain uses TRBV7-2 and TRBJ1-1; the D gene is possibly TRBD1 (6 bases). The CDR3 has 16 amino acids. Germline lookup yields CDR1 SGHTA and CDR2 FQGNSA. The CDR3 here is CASTLPQGSQGTEAFF. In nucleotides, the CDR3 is TGTGCCAGCACCTTACCTCAGGGGAGCCAGGGCACTGAAGCTTTCTTT. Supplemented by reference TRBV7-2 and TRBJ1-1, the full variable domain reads GAGVSQSPSNKVTEKGKDVELRCDPISGHTALYWYRQSLGQGLEFLIYFQGNSAPDKSGLPSDRFSAERTGGSVSTLTIQRTQQEDSAVYLCASTLPQGSQGTEAFFGQGTRLTVV.

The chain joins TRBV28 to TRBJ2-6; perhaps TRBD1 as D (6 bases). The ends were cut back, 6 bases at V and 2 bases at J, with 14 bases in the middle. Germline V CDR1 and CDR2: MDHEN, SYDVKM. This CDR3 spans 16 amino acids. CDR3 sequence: CASREIQGTGANVLTF. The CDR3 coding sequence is TGTGCCAGCAGGGAAATACAGGGTACTGGGGCCAACGTCCTGACTTTC.

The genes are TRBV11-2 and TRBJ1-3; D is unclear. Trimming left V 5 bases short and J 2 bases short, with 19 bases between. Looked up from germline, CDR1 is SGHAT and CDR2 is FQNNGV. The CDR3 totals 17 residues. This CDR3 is CASSATRFPLTGNTIYF. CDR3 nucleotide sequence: TGTGCCAGCAGCGCGACCAGGTTCCCTCTCACTGGAAACACCATATATTTT.

Here the CDR3 reads CASSILLQGAGSEQSYEQYF. The CDR3 DNA sequence: TGTGCCAGTAGTATACTCTTACAGGGGGCAGGTAGCGAACAATCCTACGAGCAGTACTTC. The rearrangement joins TRBV19 to TRBJ2-7; 9 nucleotides match TRBD1. Germline V lookup: CDR1 LNHDA, CDR2 SQIVND (reference sequence). The junction had 18 bases not matched to a gene; V was cut back by 2 bases and J by 1 base. The CDR3 runs to 20 residues.

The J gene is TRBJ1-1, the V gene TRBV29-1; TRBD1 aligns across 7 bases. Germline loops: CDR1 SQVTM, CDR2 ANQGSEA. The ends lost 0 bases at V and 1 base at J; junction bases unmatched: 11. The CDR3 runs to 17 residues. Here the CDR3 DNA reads TGCAGCGTTGAAGATGTCCCACAGACAGGGCGGAACACTGAAGCTTTCTTT. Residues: CSVEDVPQTGRNTEAFF.

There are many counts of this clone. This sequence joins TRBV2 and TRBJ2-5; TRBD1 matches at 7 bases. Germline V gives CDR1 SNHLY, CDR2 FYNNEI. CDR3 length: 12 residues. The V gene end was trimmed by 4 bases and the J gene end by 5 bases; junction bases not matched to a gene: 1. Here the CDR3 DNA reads TGTGCCAGCAGTGCACAGGGGGAGACCCAGTACTTC. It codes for CASSAQGETQYF.

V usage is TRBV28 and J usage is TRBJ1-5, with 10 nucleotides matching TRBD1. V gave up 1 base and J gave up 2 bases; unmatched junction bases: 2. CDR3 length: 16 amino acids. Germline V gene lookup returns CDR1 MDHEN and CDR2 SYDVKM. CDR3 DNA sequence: TGTGCCAGCAGTTTATTCGGACAGGGGGGCAATCAGCCCCAGCATTTT. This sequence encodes CASSLFGQGGNQPQHF.